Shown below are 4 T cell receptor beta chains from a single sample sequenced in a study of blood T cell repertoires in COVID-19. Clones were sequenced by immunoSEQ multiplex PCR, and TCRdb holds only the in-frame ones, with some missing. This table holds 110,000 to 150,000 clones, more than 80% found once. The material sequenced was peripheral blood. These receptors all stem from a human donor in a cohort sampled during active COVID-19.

This CDR3 reads CASSPGGAYYEQYF. DNA of the CDR3: TGTGCCAGCAGTCCAGGTGGGGCCTACTACGAGCAGTACTTC. The chain carries TRBV28 and TRBJ2-7; D might be TRBD1 (5 bases). Deletions cut 5 bases from V and 3 bases from J, with 14 bases between. CDR3 length equals 14 residues. Germline CDR1 and CDR2: MDHEN and SYDVKM.

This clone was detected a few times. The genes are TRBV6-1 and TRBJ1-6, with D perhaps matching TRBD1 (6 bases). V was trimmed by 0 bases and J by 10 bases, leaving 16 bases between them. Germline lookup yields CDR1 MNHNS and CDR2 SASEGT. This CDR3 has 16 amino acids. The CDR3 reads CASSEAHAGAGSPLHF. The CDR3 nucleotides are TGTGCCAGCAGTGAAGCGCATGCAGGGGCGGGCTCACCCCTCCACTTT.

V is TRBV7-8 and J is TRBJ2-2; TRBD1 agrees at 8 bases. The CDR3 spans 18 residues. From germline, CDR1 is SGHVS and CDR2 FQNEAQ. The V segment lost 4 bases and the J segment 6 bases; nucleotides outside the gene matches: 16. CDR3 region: CASSSLWRQGKLSGELFF. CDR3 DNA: TGTGCCAGCAGCTCCCTATGGAGACAGGGGAAGTTATCCGGGGAGCTGTTTTTT.

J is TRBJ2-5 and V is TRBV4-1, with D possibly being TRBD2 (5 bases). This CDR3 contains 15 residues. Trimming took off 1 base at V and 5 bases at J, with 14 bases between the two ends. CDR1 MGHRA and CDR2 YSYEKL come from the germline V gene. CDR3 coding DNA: TGCGCCAGCAGCCAAGGGCCTAGCAGAGGGGAGACCCAGTACTTC. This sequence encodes CASSQGPSRGETQYF.